The 30 T cell receptor beta chains given below trace back to one sample, sequenced in a study of blood T cell repertoires in COVID-19. TCRdb's copy holds only in-frame clones and misses some; the assay was immunoSEQ multiplex PCR. There are roughly 320,000 clones in the sample; roughly 85% occur only once, and 7.2% lies in the top ten. The sequenced sample consisted of peripheral blood. Source of these receptors: a human donor in a cohort sampled during active COVID-19.

The chain uses TRBV6-2 or TRBV6-3 and TRBJ1-1, with 9 bases that match TRBD1. Germline trimming cut 2 bases from V and 10 bases from J; bases unmatched to any gene: 8. CDR1 is MNHEY and CDR2 is SVGEGT in the germline V gene. The CDR3 is 14 amino acids. The CDR3 DNA sequence: TGTGCCAGCAGTTACGATGGGACAGGGTTAGGAGCTTTCTTT. Its translation is CASSYDGTGLGAFF.

The chain has TRBV11-1 and TRBJ2-7; the match to TRBD1 covers 8 bases. Germline CDR1 and CDR2: SGHAT and FQDESV (reference sequence). This CDR3 has 16 amino acids. The V gene end was trimmed by 0 bases and the J gene end by 6 bases; junction bases not matched to a gene: 10. The CDR3 bases are TGTGCCAGCAGCTTAGCCCGCCCGGGACAGGTCTCCGAGCAGTACTTC. Its protein product is CASSLARPGQVSEQYF.

The J gene is TRBJ1-1, the V gene TRBV12-3 or TRBV12-4; D call uncertain. This CDR3 has 12 amino acids. Trimming took off 3 bases at V and 1 base at J, with 3 bases between the two ends. The CDR3 region is CASSFRNTEAFF. In nucleotides, the CDR3 is TGTGCCAGCAGTTTCAGGAACACTGAAGCTTTCTTT.

The J gene is TRBJ2-7, the V gene TRBV2; D is uncertain. Germline CDR1 is SNHLY and CDR2 is FYNNEI. This CDR3 comprises 13 residues. The V gene lost 2 bases and the J gene lost 8 bases, with 13 bases spanning the gap. Here the CDR3 reads CASSEIEGGQQYF. CDR3 nucleotides: TGTGCCAGCAGTGAAATTGAAGGCGGCCAGCAGTACTTC.

The rearrangement links TRBV7-9 to TRBJ1-4; a possible D gene is TRBD1 (5 bases). The CDR3 loop spans 16 amino acids. Germline V gene data show CDR1 as SEHNR and CDR2 as FQNEAQ (reference sequence). Trimming stripped 6 bases from V and 1 base from J, with 15 bases between. The CDR3 sequence is CASRGGKGGTNEKLFF. The CDR3 DNA reads as TGTGCCAGCAGGGGGGGAAAGGGTGGAACTAATGAAAAACTGTTTTTT.

The genes are TRBV12-3 or TRBV12-4 and TRBJ1-1; the D gene is possibly TRBD1 (6 bases). V was trimmed by 8 bases and J by 5 bases, leaving 15 bases between them. The CDR3 has 13 amino acids. CDR3 nucleotide sequence: TGTGCCAGCGGGGGCTTTTCGGGGACTGAAGCTTTCTTT. Encoded protein: CASGGFSGTEAFF.

The J gene is TRBJ1-5, the V gene TRBV7-8, with D perhaps TRBD1 (5 bases). V gave up 2 bases and J gave up 7 bases, with 6 bases separating them. Germline-derived CDR1 and CDR2 are SGHVS and FQNEAQ. CDR3 length: 12 amino acids. As DNA, the CDR3 is TGTGCCAGCAGCTTACAGGGCCAGCCCCAGCATTTT. This codes for CASSLQGQPQHF.

A remark on this clone: Other DNA sequences in the sample encode the same CDR3. V and J are TRBV30 and TRBJ1-1; D is uncertain. CDR1 and CDR2 from the germline V gene are GTSNPN and SVGIG (reference sequence). V lost 0 bases and J lost 1, with 6 bases in between. The CDR3 contains 13 residues. CDR3 DNA: TGTGCCTGGAGTGTTCGGGGGAACACTGAAGCTTTCTTT. Its translation is CAWSVRGNTEAFF.

CDR3 amino acids: CASSLLEGASGGYTF. CDR3 bases: TGTGCCAGCAGCTTATTAGAGGGGGCTTCGGGTGGCTACACCTTC. The V and J genes are TRBV7-3 and TRBJ1-2; TRBD1 agrees at 7 bases. V gave up 2 bases and J gave up 7 bases; unmatched junction bases: 10. The CDR3 has 15 amino acids. The V gene's germline CDR1 is SGHTA and CDR2 FQGTGA.

This clone was seen a handful of times. CDR3 protein: CAIRGTAMNTEAFF. CDR3 DNA sequence: TGTGCCATCAGGGGGACAGCGATGAACACTGAAGCTTTCTTT. J is TRBJ1-1 and V is TRBV10-3; 7 bases are a match to TRBD1. The germline V gene has CDR1 ENHRY and CDR2 SYGVKD. After removal of 6 bases from V and 0 bases from J, the junction contained 4 bases not matched to a gene. The CDR3 sequence is 14 residues long.

The gene calls are TRBV10-3 and TRBJ2-7; D ambiguous. This CDR3 comprises 14 residues. Germline V gives CDR1 ENHRY, CDR2 SYGVKD. Between the trimmed V and J ends, which lost 0 bases and 2 bases, there was a span of 8 bases. The CDR3 DNA is TGTGCCATCAGTGAGTCGGCAGGCCCCTACGAGCAGTACTTC. Protein: CAISESAGPYEQYF.

The J gene is TRBJ1-2, the V gene TRBV4-1; 8 nucleotides match TRBD1. Germline trimming cut 4 bases from V and 4 bases from J; bases unmatched to any gene: 5. This CDR3 has 14 residues. The V gene's germline CDR1 is MGHRA and CDR2 YSYEKL. Written as DNA, the CDR3 is TGCGCCAGCAGCCCAGGGGGCGGGAGCTATGGCTACACCTTC. Protein product: CASSPGGGSYGYTF.

The CDR3 loop reads CASAPLDRLNTEAFF. CDR3 DNA sequence: TGTGCTAGTGCCCCTCTAGACAGATTAAACACTGAAGCTTTCTTT. The chain joins TRBV12-5 to TRBJ1-1; tentative D call: TRBD1 (5 bases). V dropped 7 bases and J dropped 2 bases, with 17 bases sitting between them. The CDR3 runs to 15 residues. Germline CDR1 LGHNT, CDR2 FRNRAP.

This chain uses TRBV3-1 (or the pseudogene TRBV3-2) with TRBJ1-1; TRBD1 matches 9 bases. The germline V gene has CDR1 LGHDT and CDR2 YNNKEL (reference sequence). Losses at the gene ends were 4 bases for V and 0 bases for J; bases not matched to a gene: 3. The CDR3 has 15 residues. As DNA, the CDR3 is TGTGCCAGCAGCCCGGGACAGGGACTGAACACTGAAGCTTTCTTT. Its translation: CASSPGQGLNTEAFF.

In DNA, the CDR3 is TGCGCCACCCGCCCGGACAGGGGGCTTGACATGAACACTGAAGCTTTCTTT. It yields the protein CATRPDRGLDMNTEAFF. This chain connects TRBV5-1 to TRBJ1-1; TRBD1 matches 11 bases. The CDR3 covers 17 residues. J lost 0 bases, V lost 9 bases, and 13 bases had no gene match. Germline loops: CDR1 SGHRS, CDR2 YFSETQ.

The V and J genes are TRBV3-1 (or the pseudogene TRBV3-2) and TRBJ2-5, with D uncertain. With 1 base removed from V and 4 bases from J, the gap between germline ends came to 7 bases. The CDR3 runs 13 residues. Germline-derived CDR1 and CDR2 are LGHDT and YNNKEL (reference sequence). Written as DNA, the CDR3 is TGTGCCAGCAGCCAAGGTTCTATAGAGACCCAGTACTTC. Its protein is CASSQGSIETQYF.

This clone showed up just a few times. Distinct nucleotide sequences in the sample also encode this CDR3. The J gene is TRBJ1-5, the V gene TRBV3-1 (or the pseudogene TRBV3-2); no reliable D call. CDR1 is LGHDT, CDR2 YNNKEL, per germline (reference sequence). Trimming removed 0 bases from V and 6 bases from J, with 6 bases in between. This CDR3 has 13 residues. CDR3 amino acids: CASSQDRVQPQHF. The CDR3 DNA reads TGTGCCAGCAGCCAAGACCGCGTTCAGCCCCAGCATTTT.

V is TRBV30 and J is TRBJ1-2; a weak D match, TRBD1 (5 bases). Germline CDR1 GTSNPN, CDR2 SVGIG (reference sequence). Trimming pared 0 bases from V and 3 bases from J, leaving 11 bases between. The CDR3 extends over 14 amino acids. CDR3 DNA: TGTGCCTGGAGTGTAATGCAGGGATACTATGGCTACACCTTC. It is translated as CAWSVMQGYYGYTF.

The chain employs TRBV3-1 (or the pseudogene TRBV3-2) and TRBJ1-1; 7 positions agree with TRBD1. This CDR3 region has 15 residues. CDR1 is LGHDT, CDR2 YNNKEL, per germline (reference sequence). J lost 1 base, V lost 6 bases, and 8 bases had no gene match. The CDR3: CASSRTGAENTEAFF. As DNA, the CDR3 is TGTGCCAGCAGTAGAACAGGGGCCGAGAACACTGAAGCTTTCTTT.

This clone has only a few counts. The genes are TRBV15 and TRBJ2-3; 7 bases agree with TRBD2. The trim removed 1 base at V and 6 bases at J, leaving 7 bases unmatched. This CDR3 region has 15 residues. CDR1 is LNHNV, CDR2 YYDKDF, per germline (reference sequence). This CDR3 is CATSRGGGVADTQYF. As DNA, the CDR3 is TGTGCCACCAGCAGAGGTGGGGGGGTAGCGGATACGCAGTATTTT.

This sequence joins TRBV6-5 and TRBJ1-4; TRBD1 might be the D (5 bases). CDR1 and CDR2 from the germline V gene are MNHEY and SVGAGI. V was pared by 7 bases and J by 6 bases, with 9 bases between. The CDR3 totals 12 residues. This chain's CDR3 is CASKQVDEKLFF. In nucleotides, the CDR3 is TGTGCCAGCAAACAGGTGGATGAAAAACTGTTTTTT.

The rearrangement links TRBV5-8 to TRBJ2-5; perhaps TRBD2 as D (6 bases). V was cut by 5 bases and J by 0 bases, with 14 bases left in between. Germline V gives CDR1 SGHTS, CDR2 YDEGEE. This CDR3 contains 15 residues. The CDR3 DNA reads as TGTGCCAGCAGTATCGTAGGGGAGGACCAAGAGACCCAGTACTTC. The encoded protein is CASSIVGEDQETQYF.

The chain couples TRBV27 to TRBJ2-2; 8 nucleotides agree with TRBD1. The V gene end was trimmed by 7 bases and the J gene end by 7 bases; junction bases not matched to a gene: 8. The CDR3 spans 14 residues. Germline lookup yields CDR1 MNHEY and CDR2 SMNVEV (reference sequence). The CDR3 reads CASKRTGIGGELFF. DNA of the CDR3: TGTGCCAGCAAGAGGACAGGGATTGGCGGGGAGCTGTTTTTT.

J is TRBJ1-5 and V is TRBV6-6; 7 bases align to TRBD1. The CDR3 length is 16 residues. Trimming cost V 8 bases and J 3 bases; bases outside gene matches: 13. The V gene's germline CDR1 is MNHNY and CDR2 SVGAGI (reference sequence). The CDR3 nucleotides are TGTGCCAGCCGAAAGGGGGCGGAGGGACTCAATCAGCCCCAGCATTTT. This codes for CASRKGAEGLNQPQHF.

CDR3 residues: CASSQVRSGSGNTIYF. CDR3 in DNA: TGCGCCAGCAGCCAAGTCCGATCAGGCAGCGGAAACACCATATATTTT. V gene TRBV4-1 combines with J gene TRBJ1-3, with unresolved D. Germline V gene sequence: CDR1 MGHRA, CDR2 YSYEKL. V lost 1 base and J lost 4, with 14 bases in between. The CDR3 runs to 16 residues.

V is TRBV7-2 and J is TRBJ1-3; the D is unclear. CDR3 length: 16 amino acids. The germline V and J ends were trimmed by 1 base and 4 bases, with 14 bases remaining between them. Germline loops: CDR1 SGHTA, CDR2 FQGNSA. As DNA, the CDR3 is TGTGCCAGCAGCTTAGGAGGGCCTGGGTCCGGAAACACCATATATTTT. This sequence encodes CASSLGGPGSGNTIYF.

The chain combines TRBV5-6 with TRBJ2-7, with D maybe TRBD1 (6 bases). Per the germline V gene, CDR1 is SGHDT and CDR2 is YYEEEE. With 0 bases removed from V and 2 bases from J, the gap between germline ends came to 9 bases. The CDR3 contains 14 residues. The CDR3 loop is CASSLGGHAYEQYF. CDR3 DNA: TGTGCCAGCAGCTTGGGGGGACATGCCTACGAGCAGTACTTC.

The chain carries TRBV18 and TRBJ2-7; D unclear. Germline V lookup: CDR1 KGHSH, CDR2 LQKENI. The CDR3 spans 13 residues. The V and J ends lost 2 bases and 6 bases respectively, with 11 bases between them. CDR3 nucleotide sequence: TGTGCCAGCTCACCATTGGTCTCCAGCGAGCAGTACTTC. Translating it yields CASSPLVSSEQYF.

A single count supports this clone. The rearrangement links TRBV9 to TRBJ2-2; 16 bases map to TRBD2. Germline assignment: CDR1 SGDLS and CDR2 YYNGEE. CDR3 length: 18 amino acids. The junction had 13 bases not matched to a gene; V was cut back by 5 bases and J by 9 bases. CDR3 DNA: TGTGCCAGCAGTCTCTCCGGGACTAGCGGGGGGGTTCACCGGGAGCTGTTTTTT. Translation: CASSLSGTSGGVHRELFF.

V usage is TRBV5-1 and J usage is TRBJ2-3, with TRBD2 identical over 8 bases. Trimming at V came to 3 bases and at J to 5 bases, leaving 11 bases not matched to a gene. CDR3 length: 16 residues. Germline assignment: CDR1 SGHRS and CDR2 YFSETQ. CDR3 amino acids: CASSSASGGGGDTQYF. In DNA, the CDR3 is TGCGCCAGCAGCTCCGCGAGCGGGGGCGGCGGAGATACGCAGTATTTT.